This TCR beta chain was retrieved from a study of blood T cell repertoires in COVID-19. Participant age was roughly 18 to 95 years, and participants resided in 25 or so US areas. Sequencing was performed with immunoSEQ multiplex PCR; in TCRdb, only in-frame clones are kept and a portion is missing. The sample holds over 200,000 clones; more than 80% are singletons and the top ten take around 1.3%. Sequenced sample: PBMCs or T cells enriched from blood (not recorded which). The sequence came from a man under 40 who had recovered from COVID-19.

Here the CDR3 DNA reads TGTGCCAGCAGCTTAGCGGACAGGTCTTACGAGCAGTACTTC. It yields the protein CASSLADRSYEQYF. V is TRBV11-2 and J is TRBJ2-7; 7 nucleotides match TRBD1. The CDR3 spans 14 residues. CDR1 SGHAT and CDR2 FQNNGV come from the germline V gene. The junction had 4 bases not matched to a gene; V was cut back by 1 base and J by 4 bases.